The sequence of this T cell receptor (beta chain) was determined in a study of blood T cell repertoires in COVID-19 (dated by TCRdb to 2018 to 2021). Context from the whole study: Samples covering the acute and convalescent phases of COVID-19 were provided by collaborators in the United States, Italy and Spain. The material from the prospective study consisted of cDNA or gDNA derived from T cells, B-cell-depleted T cells, or PBMCs. Nearly every sample came with metadata listing a de-identified subject ID, COVID-19 status, age in years and sex. HLA class I and class II types, where available, came from metadata supplied by the sample provider rather than from assay-based typing. Samples were obtained from the ongoing ImmuneRACE study (first 160 participants) and from about 1,300 subjects provided by 6 global collaborators. The dataset comprised deeply sampled blood TCRbeta repertoires from subjects exposed to, actively infected with, or recovered from COVID-19. A freely available public database, intended as a resource for researchers studying the immune response to SARS-CoV-2, is where the repertoires were released. On the study overall, not on this receptor specifically: The amount of clinical and demographic metadata varied by source and participant and was provided uncurated.

The immunoSEQ Assay, a bias-controlled multiplex PCR, was used to amplify TCRbeta CDR3 regions from genomic DNA. For the original study's pipeline: Nucleated cell counts per sample were estimated from amplification of reference gene primers within the assay. To quantify the absolute abundance of each unique TCRbeta CDR3 rearrangement, sequence reads were collapsed and filtered. For each sample, productive Simpson clonality was calculated by taking the square root of Simpson's diversity index across productive rearrangements. TCRdb re-hosts the immuneACCESS table, in-frame sequences only. Its copies lack some clones; in the studies checked, an unresolved V gene accounts for under half of them, and the cause for the rest is not known. The V and J calls and clone size come from that table; D and trimming were worked out from the DNA. In this sample the table shows over 150,000 clones, about 86% of which occur a single time. 5.5% to 8% of the sample is taken by the ten largest.

Looking up the germline V gene yields CDR1 SGHVS and CDR2 FQNEAQ. The trim is 5 bases for V and 2 bases for J, with a gap of 10 bases between the germline ends. Including cysteine and phenylalanine, the CDR3 has 14 amino acids. Of all the DNA, just the CDR3 is kept, 42 bases in frame from base 1. This clone was detected only once. This clone's antigen is unknown. The sample holds no much larger clone one base away, and base qualities are not on file. Whole blood was collected in K2EDTA tubes by collaborating institutions according to the institutions' own protocols. For TCRbeta analysis, collaborators shipped samples in one of three forms: frozen whole blood, isolated PBMCs, or DNA extracted from either of those sample types.

The receptor was isolated from a man aged 45-65 years with active or convalescent COVID-19. Sequenced: peripheral blood. The rearranged chain carries TRBV7-8 and TRBJ2-1, with TRBD2 tentatively as D gene (6 bases match). Here is the DNA: TGTGCCAGCAGCCCCCGGGAGACCTACAATGAGCAGTTCTTC. Translated, it gives CASSPRETYNEQFF.